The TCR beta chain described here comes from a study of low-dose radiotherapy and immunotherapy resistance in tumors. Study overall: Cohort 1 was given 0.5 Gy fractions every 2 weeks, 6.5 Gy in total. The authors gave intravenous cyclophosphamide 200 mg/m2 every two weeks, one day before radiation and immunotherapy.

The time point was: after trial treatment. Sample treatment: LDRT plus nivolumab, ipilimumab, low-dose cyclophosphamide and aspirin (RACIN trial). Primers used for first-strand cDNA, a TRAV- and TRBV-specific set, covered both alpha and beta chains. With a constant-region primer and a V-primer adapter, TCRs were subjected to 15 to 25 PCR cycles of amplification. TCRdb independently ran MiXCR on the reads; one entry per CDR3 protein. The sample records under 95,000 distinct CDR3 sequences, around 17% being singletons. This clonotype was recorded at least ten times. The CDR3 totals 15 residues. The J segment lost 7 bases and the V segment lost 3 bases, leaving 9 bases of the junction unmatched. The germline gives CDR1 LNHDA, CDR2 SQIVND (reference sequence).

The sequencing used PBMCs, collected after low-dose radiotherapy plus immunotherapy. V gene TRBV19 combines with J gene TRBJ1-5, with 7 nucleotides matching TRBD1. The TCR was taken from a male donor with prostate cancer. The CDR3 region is CASSINYRGNQPQHF. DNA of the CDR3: TGTGCCAGTAGTATTAACTACAGGGGAAACCAGCCCCAGCATTTT.